This T cell receptor beta chain comes out of a study of shared T cell receptors in the human thymus. Generated by immunoSEQ multiplex PCR, the TCRdb table keeps only in-frame clones and is missing some. The table lists hundreds of thousands of clones, approximately 89% of them singletons. J was trimmed by 1 base and V by 1 base; bases with no gene match: 14. Germline-derived CDR1 and CDR2 are SGHAT and FQNNGV. This CDR3 has 19 residues. The same sample was also studied in work on human thymus T cells. That report notes: Obtained as resections during corrective heart surgery, the thymus tissue was then studied. Blood and thymic repertoires both appeared biased in V and J gene usage.

The V and J genes are TRBV11-2 and TRBJ2-3; TRBD1 agrees at 7 bases. Sample: thymocytes. This receptor was taken from a boy younger than two with a congenital heart defect. The CDR3 DNA follows: TGTGCCAGCAGCTTAGTTCGGGGAGCCGATACAGGGGGCACAGATACGCAGTATTTT. It yields the protein CASSLVRGADTGGTDTQYF. Full variable domain (remainder filled in from reference TRBV11-2 and TRBJ2-3): EAGVAQSPRYKIIEKRQSVAFWCNPISGHATLYWYQQILGQGPKLLIQFQNNGVVDDSQLPKDRFSAERLKGVDSTLKIQPAKLEDSAVYLCASSLVRGADTGGTDTQYFGPGTRLTVL.